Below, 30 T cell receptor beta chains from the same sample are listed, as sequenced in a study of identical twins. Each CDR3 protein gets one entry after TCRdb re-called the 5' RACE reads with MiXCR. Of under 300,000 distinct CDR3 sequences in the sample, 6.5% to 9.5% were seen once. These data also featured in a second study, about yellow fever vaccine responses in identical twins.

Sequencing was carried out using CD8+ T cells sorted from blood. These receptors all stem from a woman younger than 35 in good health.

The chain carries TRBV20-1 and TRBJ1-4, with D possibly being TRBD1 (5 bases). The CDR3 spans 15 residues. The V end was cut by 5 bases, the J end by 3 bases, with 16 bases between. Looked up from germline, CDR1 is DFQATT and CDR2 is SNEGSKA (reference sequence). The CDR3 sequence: CSAAGWGAANEKLFF. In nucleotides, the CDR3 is TGCAGTGCTGCGGGTTGGGGCGCAGCTAATGAAAAACTGTTTTTT.

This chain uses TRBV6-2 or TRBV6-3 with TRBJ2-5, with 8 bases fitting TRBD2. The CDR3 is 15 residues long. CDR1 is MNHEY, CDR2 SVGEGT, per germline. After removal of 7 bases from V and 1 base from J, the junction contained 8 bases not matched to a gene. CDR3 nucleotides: TGTGCCAGCACTGATATAGCGGGGATCCAAGAGACCCAGTACTTC. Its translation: CASTDIAGIQETQYF.

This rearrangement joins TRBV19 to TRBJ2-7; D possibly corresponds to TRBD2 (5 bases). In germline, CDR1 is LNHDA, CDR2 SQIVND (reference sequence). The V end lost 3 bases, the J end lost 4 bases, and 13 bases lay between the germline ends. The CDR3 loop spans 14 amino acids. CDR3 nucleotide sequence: TGTGCCAGTAGTATCGGGGTGAGGAAGTACGAGCAGTACTTC. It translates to CASSIGVRKYEQYF. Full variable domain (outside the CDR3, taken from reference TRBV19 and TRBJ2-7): DGGITQSPKYLFRKEGQNVTLSCEQNLNHDAMYWYRQDPGQGLRLIYYSQIVNDFQKGDIAEGYSVSREKKESFPLTVTSAQKNPTAFYLCASSIGVRKYEQYFGPGTRLTVT.

CDR3 amino acids: CASSHPHQAGELFF. The CDR3 coding sequence is TGCGCCAGCAGCCACCCCCACCAGGCCGGGGAGCTGTTTTTT. This chain joins TRBV4-1 and TRBJ2-2; D is undetermined. The CDR3 consists of 14 residues. Trimming cost V 3 bases and J 6 bases, with 11 bases left between them. In germline, CDR1 is MGHRA, CDR2 YSYEKL.

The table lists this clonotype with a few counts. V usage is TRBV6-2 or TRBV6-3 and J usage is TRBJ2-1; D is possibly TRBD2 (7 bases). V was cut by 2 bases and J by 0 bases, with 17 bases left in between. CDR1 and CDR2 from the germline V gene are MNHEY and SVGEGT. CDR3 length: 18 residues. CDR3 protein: CASSYNPGGTSSYNEQFF. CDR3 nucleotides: TGTGCCAGCAGTTACAATCCGGGGGGCACGAGCTCCTACAATGAGCAGTTCTTC.

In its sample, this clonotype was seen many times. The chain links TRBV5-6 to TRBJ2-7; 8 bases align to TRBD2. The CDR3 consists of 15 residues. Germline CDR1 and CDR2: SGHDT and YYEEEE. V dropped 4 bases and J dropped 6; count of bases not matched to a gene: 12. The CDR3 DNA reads TGTGCCAGCAGCGGGGGGGAAGCGGGAGCTGTCGAGCAGTACTTC. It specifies CASSGGEAGAVEQYF.

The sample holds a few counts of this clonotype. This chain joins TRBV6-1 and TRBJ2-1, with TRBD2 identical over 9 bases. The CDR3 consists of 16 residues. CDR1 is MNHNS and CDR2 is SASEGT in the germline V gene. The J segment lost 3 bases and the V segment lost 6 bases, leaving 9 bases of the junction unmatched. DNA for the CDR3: TGTGCCAGCAGGAAATTAGCGGGAGAGGTCTACAATGAGCAGTTCTTC. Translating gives CASRKLAGEVYNEQFF.

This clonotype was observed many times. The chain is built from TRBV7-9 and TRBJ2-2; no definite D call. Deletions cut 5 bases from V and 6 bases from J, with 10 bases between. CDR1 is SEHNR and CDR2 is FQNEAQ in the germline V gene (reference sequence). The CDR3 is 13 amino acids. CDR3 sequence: CASSPQSAGELFF. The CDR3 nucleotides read TGTGCCAGCAGCCCCCAGTCCGCCGGGGAGCTGTTTTTT.

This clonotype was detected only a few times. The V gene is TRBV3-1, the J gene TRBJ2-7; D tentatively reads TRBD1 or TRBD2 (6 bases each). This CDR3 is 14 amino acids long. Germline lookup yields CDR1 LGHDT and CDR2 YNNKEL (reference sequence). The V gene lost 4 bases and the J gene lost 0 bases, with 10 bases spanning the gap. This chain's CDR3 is CASSRGAFSYEQYF. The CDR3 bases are TGTGCCAGCAGCCGGGGGGCTTTCTCCTACGAGCAGTACTTC.

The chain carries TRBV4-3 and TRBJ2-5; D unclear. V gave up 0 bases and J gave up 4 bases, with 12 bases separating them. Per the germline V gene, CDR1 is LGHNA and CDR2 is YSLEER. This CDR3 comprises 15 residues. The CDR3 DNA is TGCGCCAGCAGCCAAGATCGTTCGGGCGGAGAGACCCAGTACTTC. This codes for CASSQDRSGGETQYF.

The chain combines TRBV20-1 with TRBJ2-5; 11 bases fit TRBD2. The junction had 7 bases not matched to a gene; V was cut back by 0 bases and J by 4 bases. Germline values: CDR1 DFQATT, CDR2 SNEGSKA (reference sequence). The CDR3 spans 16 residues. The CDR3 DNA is TGCAGTGCTAGAGATTATGTAGCGGGGGGGCCAGAGACCCAGTACTTC. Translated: CSARDYVAGGPETQYF.

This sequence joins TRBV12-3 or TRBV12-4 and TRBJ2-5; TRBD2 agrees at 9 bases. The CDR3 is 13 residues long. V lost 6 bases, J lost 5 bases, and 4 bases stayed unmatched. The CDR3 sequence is CASRPTSGETQYF. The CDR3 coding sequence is TGTGCCAGCAGACCGACTAGCGGCGAGACCCAGTACTTC.

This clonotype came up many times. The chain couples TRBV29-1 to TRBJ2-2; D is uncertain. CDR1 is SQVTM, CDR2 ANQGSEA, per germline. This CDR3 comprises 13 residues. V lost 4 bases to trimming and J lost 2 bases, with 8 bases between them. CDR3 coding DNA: TGCAGCGTTGCCCTTTTCAACACCGGGGAGCTGTTTTTT. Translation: CSVALFNTGELFF.

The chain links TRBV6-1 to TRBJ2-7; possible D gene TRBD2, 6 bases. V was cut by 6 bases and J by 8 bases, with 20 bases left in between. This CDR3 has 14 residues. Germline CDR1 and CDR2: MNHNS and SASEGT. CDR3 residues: CASSLSGQAFQQYF. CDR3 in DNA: TGTGCCAGCAGCCTAAGCGGGCAAGCCTTTCAGCAGTACTTC.

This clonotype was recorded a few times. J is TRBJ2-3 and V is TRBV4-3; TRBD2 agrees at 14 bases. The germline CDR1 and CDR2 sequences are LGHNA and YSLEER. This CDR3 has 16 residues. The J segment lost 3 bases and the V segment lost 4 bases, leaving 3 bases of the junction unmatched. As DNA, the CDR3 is TGCGCCAGCAGCCCGGGACTAGCGGGAGAAACAGATACGCAGTATTTT. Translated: CASSPGLAGETDTQYF.

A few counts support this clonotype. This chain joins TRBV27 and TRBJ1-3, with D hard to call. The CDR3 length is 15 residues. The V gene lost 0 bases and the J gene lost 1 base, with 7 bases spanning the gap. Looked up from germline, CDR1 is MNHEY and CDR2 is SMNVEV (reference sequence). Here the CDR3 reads CASSLSSRSGNTIYF. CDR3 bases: TGTGCCAGCAGTTTATCATCCAGGTCTGGAAACACCATATATTTT.

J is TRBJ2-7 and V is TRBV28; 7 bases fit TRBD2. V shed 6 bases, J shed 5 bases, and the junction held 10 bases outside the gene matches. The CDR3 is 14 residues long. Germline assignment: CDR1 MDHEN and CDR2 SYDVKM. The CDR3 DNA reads TGTGCCAGCAGCCCATGGAAGGGGAGGGACGAGCAGTACTTC. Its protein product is CASSPWKGRDEQYF.

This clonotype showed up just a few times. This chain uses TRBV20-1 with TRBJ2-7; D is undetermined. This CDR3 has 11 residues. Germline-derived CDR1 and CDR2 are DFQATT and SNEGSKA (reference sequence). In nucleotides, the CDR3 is TGCAGCGCAAAAAGGGTCTACGAGCAGTACTTC. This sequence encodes CSAKRVYEQYF.

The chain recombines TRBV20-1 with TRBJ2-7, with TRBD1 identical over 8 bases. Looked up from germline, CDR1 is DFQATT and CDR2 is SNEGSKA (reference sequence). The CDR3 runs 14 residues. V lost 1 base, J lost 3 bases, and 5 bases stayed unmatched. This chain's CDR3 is CSARVWTGNYEQYF. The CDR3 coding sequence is TGCAGTGCTAGAGTGTGGACAGGGAACTACGAGCAGTACTTC.

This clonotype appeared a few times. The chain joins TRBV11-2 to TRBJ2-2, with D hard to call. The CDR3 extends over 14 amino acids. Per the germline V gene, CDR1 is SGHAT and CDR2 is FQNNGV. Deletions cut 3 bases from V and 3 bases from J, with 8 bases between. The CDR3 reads CASSFDGYTGELFF. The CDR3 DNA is TGTGCCAGCAGCTTCGACGGTTACACCGGGGAGCTGTTTTTT.

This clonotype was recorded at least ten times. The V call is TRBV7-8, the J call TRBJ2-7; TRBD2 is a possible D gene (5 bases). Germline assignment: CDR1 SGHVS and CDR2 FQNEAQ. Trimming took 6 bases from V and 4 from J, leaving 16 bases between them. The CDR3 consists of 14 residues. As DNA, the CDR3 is TGTGCCAGCAGTCCCGGGGAGAACGGTTACGAGCAGTACTTC. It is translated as CASSPGENGYEQYF.

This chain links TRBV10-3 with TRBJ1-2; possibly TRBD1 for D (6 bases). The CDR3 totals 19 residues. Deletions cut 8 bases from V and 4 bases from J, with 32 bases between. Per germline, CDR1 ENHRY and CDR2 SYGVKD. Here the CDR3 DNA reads TGTGCCATCTGTTTCCCCAAGACAGGTCGGAATCACGAGATCTATGGCTACACCTTC. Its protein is CAICFPKTGRNHEIYGYTF.

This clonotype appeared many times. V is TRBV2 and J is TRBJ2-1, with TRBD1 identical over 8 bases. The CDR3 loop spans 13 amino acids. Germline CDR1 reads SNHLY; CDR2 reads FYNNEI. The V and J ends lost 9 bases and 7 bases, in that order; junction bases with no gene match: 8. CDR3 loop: CARFRTGTNEQFF. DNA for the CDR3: TGTGCCAGATTTCGGACAGGGACAAATGAGCAGTTCTTC.

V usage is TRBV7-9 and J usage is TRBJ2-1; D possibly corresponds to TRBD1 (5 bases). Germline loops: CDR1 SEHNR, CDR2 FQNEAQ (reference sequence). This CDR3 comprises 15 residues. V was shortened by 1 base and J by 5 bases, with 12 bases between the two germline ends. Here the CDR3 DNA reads TGTGCCAGCAGCTTAGTTGTGGGGCTAAACAATGAGCAGTTCTTC. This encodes CASSLVVGLNNEQFF.

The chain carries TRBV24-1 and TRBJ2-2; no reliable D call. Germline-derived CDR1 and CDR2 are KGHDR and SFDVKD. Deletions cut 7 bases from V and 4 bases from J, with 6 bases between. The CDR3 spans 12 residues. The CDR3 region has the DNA TGTGCCACCAGGCCCCCCACCGGGGAGCTGTTTTTT. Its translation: CATRPPTGELFF.

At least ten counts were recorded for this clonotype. CDR3 DNA sequence: TGCGCCAGCAGCTTCGATAACTACGAGCAGTACTTC. It codes for CASSFDNYEQYF. The chain carries TRBV5-1 and TRBJ2-7; no definite D call. V was cut by 2 bases and J by 3 bases, with 6 bases left in between. The V gene's germline CDR1 is SGHRS and CDR2 YFSETQ. CDR3 length equals 12 residues.

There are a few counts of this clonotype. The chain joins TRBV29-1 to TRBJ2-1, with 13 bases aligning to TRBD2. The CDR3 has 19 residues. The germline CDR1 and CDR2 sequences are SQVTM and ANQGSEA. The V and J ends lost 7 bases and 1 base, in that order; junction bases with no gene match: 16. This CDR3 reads CSALTGGTSGAISYNEQFF. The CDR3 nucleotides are TGCAGCGCCCTGACAGGAGGGACTAGCGGGGCAATATCCTACAATGAGCAGTTCTTC.

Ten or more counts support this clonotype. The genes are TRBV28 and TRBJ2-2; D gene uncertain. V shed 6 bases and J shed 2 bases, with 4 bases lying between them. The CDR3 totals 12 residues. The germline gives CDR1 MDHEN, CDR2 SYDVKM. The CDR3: CASSNNTGELFF. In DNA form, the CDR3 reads TGTGCCAGCAGCAATAACACCGGGGAGCTGTTTTTT.

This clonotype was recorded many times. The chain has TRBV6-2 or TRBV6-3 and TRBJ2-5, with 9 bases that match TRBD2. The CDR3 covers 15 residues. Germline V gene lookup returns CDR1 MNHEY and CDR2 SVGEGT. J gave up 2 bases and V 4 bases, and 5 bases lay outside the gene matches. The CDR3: CASSSLTSGQETQYF. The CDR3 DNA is TGTGCCAGCAGTTCCTTGACTAGCGGTCAAGAGACCCAGTACTTC.

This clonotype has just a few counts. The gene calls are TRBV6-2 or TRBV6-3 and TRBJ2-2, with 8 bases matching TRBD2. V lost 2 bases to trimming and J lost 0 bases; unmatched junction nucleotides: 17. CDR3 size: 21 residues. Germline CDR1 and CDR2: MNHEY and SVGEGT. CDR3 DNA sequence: TGTGCCAGCAGTTACCACCGGCCGGGAGGGGTCGTAGTATCGAACACCGGGGAGCTGTTTTTT. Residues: CASSYHRPGGVVVSNTGELFF.